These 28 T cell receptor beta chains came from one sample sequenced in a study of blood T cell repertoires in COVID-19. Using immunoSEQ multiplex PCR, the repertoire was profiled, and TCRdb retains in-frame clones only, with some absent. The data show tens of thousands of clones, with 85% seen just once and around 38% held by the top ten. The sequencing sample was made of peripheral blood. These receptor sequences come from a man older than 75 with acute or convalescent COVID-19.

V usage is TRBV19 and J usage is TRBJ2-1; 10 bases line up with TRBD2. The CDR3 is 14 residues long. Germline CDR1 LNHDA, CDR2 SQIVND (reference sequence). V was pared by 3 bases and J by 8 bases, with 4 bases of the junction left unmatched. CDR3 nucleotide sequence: TGTGCCAGTAGTATGAGCGGGAGGGCCGATGAGCAGTTCTTC. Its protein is CASSMSGRADEQFF.

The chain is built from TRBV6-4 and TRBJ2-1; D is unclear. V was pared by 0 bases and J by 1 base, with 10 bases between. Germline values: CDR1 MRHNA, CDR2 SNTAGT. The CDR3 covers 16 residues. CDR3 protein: CASSDSPGWSYNEQFF. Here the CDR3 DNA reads TGTGCCAGCAGTGACTCGCCAGGCTGGTCCTACAATGAGCAGTTCTTC.

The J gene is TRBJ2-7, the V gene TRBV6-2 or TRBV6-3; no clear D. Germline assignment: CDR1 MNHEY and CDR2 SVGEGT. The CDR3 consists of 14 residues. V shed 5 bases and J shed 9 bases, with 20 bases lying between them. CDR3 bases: TGTGCCAGCAGTACCGAGACGGTGACATTGGGGCAGTACTTC. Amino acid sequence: CASSTETVTLGQYF.

CDR3 in DNA: TGTGCCAGCACCCAGACTAGCGGATACAATGAGCAGTTCTTC. Translation gives CASTQTSGYNEQFF. The V and J genes are TRBV2 and TRBJ2-1, with 9 nucleotides matching TRBD2. V lost 7 bases and J lost 4; bases outside the gene matches: 5. Germline V gene sequence: CDR1 SNHLY, CDR2 FYNNEI. CDR3 size: 14 residues. Drawing the rest from reference TRBV2 and TRBJ2-1, the complete variable domain is EPEVTQTPSHQVTQMGQEVILRCVPISNHLYFYWYRQILGQKVEFLVSFYNNEISEKSEIFDDQFSVERPDGSNFTLKIRSTKLEDSAMYFCASTQTSGYNEQFFGPGTRLTVL.

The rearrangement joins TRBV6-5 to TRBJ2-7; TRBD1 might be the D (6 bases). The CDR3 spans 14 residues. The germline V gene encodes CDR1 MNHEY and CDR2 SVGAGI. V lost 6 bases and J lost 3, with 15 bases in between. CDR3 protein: CASRTFGQSYEQYF. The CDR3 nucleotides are TGTGCCAGCAGGACCTTTGGACAGAGCTACGAGCAGTACTTC.

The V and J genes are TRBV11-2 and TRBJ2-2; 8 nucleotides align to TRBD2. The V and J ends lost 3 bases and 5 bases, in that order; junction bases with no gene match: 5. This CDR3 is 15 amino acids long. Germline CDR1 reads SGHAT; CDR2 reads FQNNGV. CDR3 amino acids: CASSFGTRSTGELFF. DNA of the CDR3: TGTGCCAGCAGCTTCGGGACTAGAAGTACCGGGGAGCTGTTTTTT.

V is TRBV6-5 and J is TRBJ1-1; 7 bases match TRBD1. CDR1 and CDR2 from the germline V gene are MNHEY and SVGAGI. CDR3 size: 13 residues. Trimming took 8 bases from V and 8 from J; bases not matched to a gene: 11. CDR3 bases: TGTGCCAGCCGACAGGGTGTGGTCTCCGAAGCTTTCTTT. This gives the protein CASRQGVVSEAFF.

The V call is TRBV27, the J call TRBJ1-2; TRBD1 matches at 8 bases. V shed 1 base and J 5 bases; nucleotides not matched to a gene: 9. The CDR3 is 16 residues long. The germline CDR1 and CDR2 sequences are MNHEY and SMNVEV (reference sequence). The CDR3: CASSLFSQGGLYGYTF. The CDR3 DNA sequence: TGTGCCAGCAGTTTATTCTCACAGGGGGGACTTTATGGCTACACCTTC.

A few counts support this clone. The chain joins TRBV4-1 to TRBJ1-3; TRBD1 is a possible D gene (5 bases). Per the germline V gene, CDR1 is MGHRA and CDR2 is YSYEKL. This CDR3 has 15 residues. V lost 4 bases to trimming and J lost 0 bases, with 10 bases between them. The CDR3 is CASSPTDVSGNTIYF. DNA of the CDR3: TGCGCCAGCAGCCCGACAGACGTCTCTGGAAACACCATATATTTT.

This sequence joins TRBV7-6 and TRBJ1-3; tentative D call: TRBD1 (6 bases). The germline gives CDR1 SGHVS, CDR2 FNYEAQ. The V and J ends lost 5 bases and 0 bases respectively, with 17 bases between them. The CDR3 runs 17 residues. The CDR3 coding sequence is TGTGCCAGCAGCCAGCGACTGTCAGGGGTCTCTGGAAACACCATATATTTT. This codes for CASSQRLSGVSGNTIYF. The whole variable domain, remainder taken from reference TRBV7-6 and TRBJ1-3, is GAGVSQSPRYKVTKRGQDVALRCDPISGHVSLYWYRQALGQGPEFLTYFNYEAQQDKSGLPNDRFSAERPEGSISTLTIQRTEQRDSAMYRCASSQRLSGVSGNTIYFGEGSWLTVV.

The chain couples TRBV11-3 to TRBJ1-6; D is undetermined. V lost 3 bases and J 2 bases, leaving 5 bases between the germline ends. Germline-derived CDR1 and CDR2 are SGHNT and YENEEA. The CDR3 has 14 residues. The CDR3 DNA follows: TGTGCCAGCAGCTTTTCAACCTATAATTCACCCCTCCACTTT. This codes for CASSFSTYNSPLHF.

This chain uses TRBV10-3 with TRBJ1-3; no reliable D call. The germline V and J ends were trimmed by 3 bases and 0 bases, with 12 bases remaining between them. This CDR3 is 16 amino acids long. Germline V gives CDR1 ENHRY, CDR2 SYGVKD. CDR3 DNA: TGTGCCATCAGTGATCCCAAACCGAGCTCTGGAAACACCATATATTTT. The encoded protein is CAISDPKPSSGNTIYF.

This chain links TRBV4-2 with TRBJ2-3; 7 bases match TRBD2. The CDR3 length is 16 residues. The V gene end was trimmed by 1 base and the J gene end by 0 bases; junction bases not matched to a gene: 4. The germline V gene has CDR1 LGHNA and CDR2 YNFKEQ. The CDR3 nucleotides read TGTGCCAGCAGCCAAGCTAGCGGAGCTAGCACAGATACGCAGTATTTT. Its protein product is CASSQASGASTDTQYF.

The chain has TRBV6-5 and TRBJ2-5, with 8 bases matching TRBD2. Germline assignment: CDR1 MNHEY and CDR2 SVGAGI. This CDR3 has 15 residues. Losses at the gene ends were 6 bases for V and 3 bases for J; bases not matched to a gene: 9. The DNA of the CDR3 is TGTGCCAGCAGGCGCGAGGGACTAGGGGAAGAGACCCAGTACTTC. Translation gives CASRREGLGEETQYF.

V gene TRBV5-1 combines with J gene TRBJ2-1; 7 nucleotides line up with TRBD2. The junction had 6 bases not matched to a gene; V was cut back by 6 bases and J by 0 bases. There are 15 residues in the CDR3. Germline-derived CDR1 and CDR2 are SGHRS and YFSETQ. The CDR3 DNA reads TGCGCCAGCAAGCGCGGGAGTAACTCCTACAATGAGCAGTTCTTC. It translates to CASKRGSNSYNEQFF. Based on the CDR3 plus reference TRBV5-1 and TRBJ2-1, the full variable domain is KAGVTQTPRYLIKTRGQQVTLSCSPISGHRSVSWYQQTPGQGLQFLFEYFSETQRNKGNFPGRFSGRQFSNSRSEMNVSTLELGDSALYLCASKRGSNSYNEQFFGPGTRLTVL.

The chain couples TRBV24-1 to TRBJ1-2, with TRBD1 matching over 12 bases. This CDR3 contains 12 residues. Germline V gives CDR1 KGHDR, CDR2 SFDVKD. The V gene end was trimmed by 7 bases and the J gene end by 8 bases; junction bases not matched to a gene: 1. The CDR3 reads CATSGTGGGYTF. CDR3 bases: TGTGCCACCAGCGGGACAGGGGGCGGCTACACCTTC.

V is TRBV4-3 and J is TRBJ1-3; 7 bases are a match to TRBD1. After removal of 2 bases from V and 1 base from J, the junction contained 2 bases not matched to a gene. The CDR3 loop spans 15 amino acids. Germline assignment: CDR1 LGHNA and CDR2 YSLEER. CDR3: CASSQPDRSGNTIYF. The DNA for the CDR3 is TGCGCCAGCAGCCAACCGGACAGGTCTGGAAACACCATATATTTT.

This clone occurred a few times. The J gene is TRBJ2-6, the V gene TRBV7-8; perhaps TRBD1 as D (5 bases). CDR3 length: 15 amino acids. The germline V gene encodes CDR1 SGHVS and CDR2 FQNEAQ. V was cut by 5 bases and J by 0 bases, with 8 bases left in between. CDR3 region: CASSPQVSGANVLTF. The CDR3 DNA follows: TGTGCCAGCAGCCCACAGGTCTCTGGGGCCAACGTCCTGACTTTC.

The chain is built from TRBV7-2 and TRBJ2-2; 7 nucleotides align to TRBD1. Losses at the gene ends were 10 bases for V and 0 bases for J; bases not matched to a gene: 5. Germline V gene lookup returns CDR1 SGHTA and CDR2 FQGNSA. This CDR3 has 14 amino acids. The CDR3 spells CATRTGANTGELFF. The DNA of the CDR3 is TGTGCCACTAGGACAGGAGCGAACACCGGGGAGCTGTTTTTT.

The CDR3 bases are TGCGCCAGCAGTGAGTGGCCTAGCGGTTACAATGAGCAGTTCTTC. The encoded protein is CASSEWPSGYNEQFF. This chain connects TRBV10-2 to TRBJ2-1; 7 nucleotides line up with TRBD2. Germline CDR1 is WSHSY and CDR2 is SAAADI. The CDR3 has 15 residues. With 1 base clipped from V and 4 bases from J, the junction kept 4 bases outside the gene matches.

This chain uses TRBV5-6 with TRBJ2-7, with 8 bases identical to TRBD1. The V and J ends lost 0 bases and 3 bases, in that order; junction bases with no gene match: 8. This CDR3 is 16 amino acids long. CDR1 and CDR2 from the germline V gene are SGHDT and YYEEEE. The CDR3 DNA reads TGTGCCAGCAGCTTGGCAGGGGGCGACGGTCACTACGAGCAGTACTTC. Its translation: CASSLAGGDGHYEQYF.

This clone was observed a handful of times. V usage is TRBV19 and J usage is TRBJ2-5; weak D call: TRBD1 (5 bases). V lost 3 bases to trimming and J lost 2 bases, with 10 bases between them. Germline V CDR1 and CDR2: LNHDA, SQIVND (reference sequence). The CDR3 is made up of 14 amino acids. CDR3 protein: CASSIGHGQETQYF. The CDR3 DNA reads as TGTGCCAGTAGTATTGGACACGGACAAGAGACCCAGTACTTC.

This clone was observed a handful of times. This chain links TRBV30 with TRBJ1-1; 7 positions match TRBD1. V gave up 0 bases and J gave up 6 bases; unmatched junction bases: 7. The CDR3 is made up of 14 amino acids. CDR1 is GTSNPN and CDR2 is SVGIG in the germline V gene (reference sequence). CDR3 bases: TGTGCCTGGAGTGTAGGGACAGCCGTCGCTGAAGCTTTCTTT. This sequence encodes CAWSVGTAVAEAFF. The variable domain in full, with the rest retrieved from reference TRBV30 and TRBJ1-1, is SQTIHQWPATLVQPVGSPLSLECTVEGTSNPNLYWYRQAAGRGLQLLFYSVGIGQISSEVPQNLSASRPQDRQFILSSKKLLLSDSGFYLCAWSVGTAVAEAFFGQGTRLTVV.

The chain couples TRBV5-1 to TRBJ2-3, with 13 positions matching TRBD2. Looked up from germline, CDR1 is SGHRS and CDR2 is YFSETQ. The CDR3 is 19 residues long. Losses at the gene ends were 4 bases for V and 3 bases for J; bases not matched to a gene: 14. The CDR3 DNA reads TGCGCCAGCAGCCCTACCCGGACTAGCGGGAGTGCAAGGACAGATACGCAGTATTTT. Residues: CASSPTRTSGSARTDTQYF.

The CDR3: CASSLATSTDTQYF. The CDR3 DNA sequence: TGCGCCAGCAGCTTGGCTACTAGCACAGATACGCAGTATTTT. The chain joins TRBV5-1 to TRBJ2-3, with D unclear. CDR3 length: 14 residues. The V and J ends lost 0 bases and 0 bases respectively, with 5 bases between them. Germline CDR1 is SGHRS and CDR2 is YFSETQ.

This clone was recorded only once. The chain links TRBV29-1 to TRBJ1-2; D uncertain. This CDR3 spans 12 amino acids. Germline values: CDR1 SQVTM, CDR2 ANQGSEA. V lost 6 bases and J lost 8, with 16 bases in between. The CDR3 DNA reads TGCAGCGTCTATCGACAAGTCTGGGGCTACACCTTC. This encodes CSVYRQVWGYTF.

CDR3 in DNA: TGTGCCAGCAGTTCCAGGGGGCCCTACGAGCAGTACTTC. Protein product: CASSSRGPYEQYF. The rearrangement links TRBV12-3 or TRBV12-4 to TRBJ2-7, with TRBD1 matching 8 bases. This CDR3 has 13 residues. Losses at the gene ends were 4 bases for V and 2 bases for J; bases not matched to a gene: 1.

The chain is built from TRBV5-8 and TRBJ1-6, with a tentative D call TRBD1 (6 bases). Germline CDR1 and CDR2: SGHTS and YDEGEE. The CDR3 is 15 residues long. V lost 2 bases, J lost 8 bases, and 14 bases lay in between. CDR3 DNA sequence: TGTGCCAGCAGCTTAGGACAGAGATCGGATTCACCCCTCCACTTT. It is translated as CASSLGQRSDSPLHF.